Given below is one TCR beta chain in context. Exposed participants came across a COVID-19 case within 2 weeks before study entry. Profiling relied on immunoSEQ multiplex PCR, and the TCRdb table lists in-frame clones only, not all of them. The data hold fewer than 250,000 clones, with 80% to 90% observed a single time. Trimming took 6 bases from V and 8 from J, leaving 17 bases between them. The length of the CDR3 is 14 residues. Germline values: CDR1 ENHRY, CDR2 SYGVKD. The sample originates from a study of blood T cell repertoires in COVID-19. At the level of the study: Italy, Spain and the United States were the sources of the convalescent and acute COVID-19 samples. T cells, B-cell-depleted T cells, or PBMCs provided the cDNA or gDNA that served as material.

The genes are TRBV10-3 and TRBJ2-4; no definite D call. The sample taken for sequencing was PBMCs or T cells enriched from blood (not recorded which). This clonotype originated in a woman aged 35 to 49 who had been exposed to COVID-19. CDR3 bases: TGTGCCATCAGCGGAGAGTTCGGCATTGACATTCAGTACTTC. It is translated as CAISGEFGIDIQYF.